This TCR beta chain was observed in a study of blood T cells in healthy people across ages. A second PCR of about 7 to 12 cycles used a sample-barcoded 5' primer and a J-beta primer mix. Each CDR3 protein is one row after TCRdb ran MiXCR on the 5' RACE reads. The data contain about 1.8 million distinct CDR3 sequences, about 50% of them singletons. CDR3 size: 15 residues. Per germline, CDR1 LGHDT and CDR2 YNNKEL (reference sequence). V was shortened by 0 bases and J by 3 bases, with 12 bases between the two germline ends. The V and J genes are TRBV3-1 and TRBJ2-7; unclear D gene. Sequenced input: blood. This TCR was sampled from a woman in her thirties or forties in good health. The CDR3 DNA follows: TGTGCCAGCAGCCAAGATAGTCCGACGAGCTACGAGCAGTACTTC. Its translation: CASSQDSPTSYEQYF.